This TCR beta chain comes out of a study of blood T cell repertoires in COVID-19. Whole-study context: Sample material is recorded as cDNA or gDNA derived from T cells, B-cell-depleted T cells, or PBMCs.

Assay: immunoSEQ multiplex PCR; the TCRdb copy retains only in-frame clones and omits some. The sample includes roughly 120,000 clones, roughly 75% of them seen just once. A note on this clone: Other nucleotide sequences from this sample produce the same CDR3.

This sequence was found in a human donor in a cohort sampled during active or convalescent COVID-19. The material sequenced was peripheral blood.

For the CDR3, the DNA is TGTGCCAGCAGCTTAGAGGGAGACACTGAAGCTTTCTTT. Residues: CASSLEGDTEAFF. V gene TRBV11-3 combines with J gene TRBJ1-1; D is undetermined. The CDR3 has 13 amino acids. Per the germline V gene, CDR1 is SGHNT and CDR2 is YENEEA. The V and J ends lost 0 bases and 3 bases respectively, with 5 bases between them.